This T cell receptor (beta chain) was sequenced during a study of blood T cell repertoires in COVID-19. Study information: The samples span acute and convalescent COVID-19 from the United States, Italy and Spain. T cells, B-cell-depleted T cells, or PBMCs provided the cDNA or gDNA that served as material.

Germline-derived CDR1 and CDR2 are SGHTA and FQGTGA. With 5 bases clipped from V and 3 bases from J, the junction kept 4 bases outside the gene matches. The CDR3 is made up of 15 amino acids. Original processing notes: The authors estimated nucleated cell counts from reference gene primer amplification. Method: immunoSEQ multiplex PCR; TCRdb's copy keeps in-frame clones and lacks some. V and J calls and clone size are copied from that table; D and trimming were computed from the DNA. The sample consists of some 200,000 clones, roughly 80% of them appearing once. The V gene is TRBV7-3, the J gene TRBJ2-1, with TRBD2 matching over 10 bases. The specimen sequenced was peripheral blood. The TCR sequence derives from a woman between 40 and 55 years old with acute or convalescent COVID-19. In DNA, the CDR3 is TGTGCCAGCAGCCGTAGCGGGGGGATCTACAATGAGCAGTTCTTC. This gives the protein CASSRSGGIYNEQFF.